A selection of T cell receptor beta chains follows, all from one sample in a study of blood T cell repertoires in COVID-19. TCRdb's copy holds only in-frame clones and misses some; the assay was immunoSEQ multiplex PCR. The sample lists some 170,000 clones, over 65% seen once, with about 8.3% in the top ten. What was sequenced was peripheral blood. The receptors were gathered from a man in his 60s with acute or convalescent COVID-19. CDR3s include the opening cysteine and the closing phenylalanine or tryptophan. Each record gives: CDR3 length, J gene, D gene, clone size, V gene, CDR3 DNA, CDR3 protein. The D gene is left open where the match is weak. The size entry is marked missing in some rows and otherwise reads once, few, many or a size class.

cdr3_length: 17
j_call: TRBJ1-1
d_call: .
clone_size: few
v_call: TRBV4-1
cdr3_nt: TGCGCCAGCAGCCTAGAGACGAATCTGCGGGGGAACACTGAAGCTTTCTTT
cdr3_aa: CASSLETNLRGNTEAFF

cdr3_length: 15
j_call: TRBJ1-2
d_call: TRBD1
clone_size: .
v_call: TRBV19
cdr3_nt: TGTGCCAGTAGTATACTTGCAGGGGGCAGCTATGGCTACACCTTC
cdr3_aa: CASSILAGGSYGYTF

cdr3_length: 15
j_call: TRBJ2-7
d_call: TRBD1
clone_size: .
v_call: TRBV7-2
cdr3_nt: TGTGCCAGCACCCCGGGACAGGGCTACTCCTACGAGCAGTACTTC
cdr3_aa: CASTPGQGYSYEQYF

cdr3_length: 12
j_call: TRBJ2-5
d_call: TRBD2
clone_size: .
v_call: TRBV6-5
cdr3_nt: TGTGCCAGCAGAACCGGGACTAGCGTAGAGTACTTC
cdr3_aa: CASRTGTSVEYF

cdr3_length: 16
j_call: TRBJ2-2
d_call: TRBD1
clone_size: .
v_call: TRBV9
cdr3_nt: TGTGCCAGCAGCCCATGGACAGGGGCGAACACCGGGGAGCTGTTTTTT
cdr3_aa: CASSPWTGANTGELFF

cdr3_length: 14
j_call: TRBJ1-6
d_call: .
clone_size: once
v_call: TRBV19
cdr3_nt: TGTGCCAGTAGTATATCCCTATATAATTCACCCCTCCACTTT
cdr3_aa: CASSISLYNSPLHF

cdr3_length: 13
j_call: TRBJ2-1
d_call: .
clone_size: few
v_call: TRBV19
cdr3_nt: TGTGCCAGTAGTATTACACCCTACAATGAGCAGTTCTTC
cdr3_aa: CASSITPYNEQFF

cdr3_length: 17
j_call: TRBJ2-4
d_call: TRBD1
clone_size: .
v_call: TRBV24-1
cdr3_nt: TGTGCCACCAGTGAAACGACAGGGAACCCGGCCAAAAACATTCAGTACTTC
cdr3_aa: CATSETTGNPAKNIQYF

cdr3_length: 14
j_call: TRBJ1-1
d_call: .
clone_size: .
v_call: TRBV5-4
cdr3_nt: TGTGCCAGCAGTCTCAGGGGAGAGTACACTGAAGCTTTCTTT
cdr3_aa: CASSLRGEYTEAFF

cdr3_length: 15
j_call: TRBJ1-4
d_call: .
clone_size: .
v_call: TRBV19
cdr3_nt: TGTGCCAGTAGAGATACGAGGGAAGTTCGTGAAAAACTGTTTTTT
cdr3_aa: CASRDTREVREKLFF

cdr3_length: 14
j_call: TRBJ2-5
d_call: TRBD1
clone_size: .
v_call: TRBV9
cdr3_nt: TGTGCCAGCAGCGCCAGGGGGCCGGGGGAGACCCAGTACTTC
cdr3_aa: CASSARGPGETQYF

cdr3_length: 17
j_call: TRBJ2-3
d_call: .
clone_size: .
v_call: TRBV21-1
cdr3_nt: TGTGCCAGCAGCAAAATCGAGGACTGTTCTAGCACAGATACGCAGTATTTT
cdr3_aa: CASSKIEDCSSTDTQYF

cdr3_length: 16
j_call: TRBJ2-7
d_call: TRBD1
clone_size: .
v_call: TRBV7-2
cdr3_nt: TGTGCCAGCAGCTTAGCCCGGGGACAGGCCTCCTACGAGCAGTACTTC
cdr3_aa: CASSLARGQASYEQYF

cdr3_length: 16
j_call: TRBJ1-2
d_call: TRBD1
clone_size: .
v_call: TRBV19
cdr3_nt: TGTGCCAGTAGTATCGACTGGACAGGGGGCGACTATGGCTACACCTTC
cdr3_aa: CASSIDWTGGDYGYTF

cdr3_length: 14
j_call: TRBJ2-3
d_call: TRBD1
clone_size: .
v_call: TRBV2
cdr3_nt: TGTGCCAGCGAAGGGACAGGGGGCGCAGATACGCAGTATTTT
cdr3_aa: CASEGTGGADTQYF

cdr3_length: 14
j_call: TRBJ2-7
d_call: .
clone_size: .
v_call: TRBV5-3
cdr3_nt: TGTGCCAGAAGCTTCGGGCAGGGCATCAACGAGCAGTACTTC
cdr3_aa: CARSFGQGINEQYF

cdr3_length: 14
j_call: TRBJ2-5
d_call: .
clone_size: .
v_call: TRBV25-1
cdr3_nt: TGTGCCAGCAGTGGCCTGGAGGGCAGGGAGACCCAGTACTTC
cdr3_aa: CASSGLEGRETQYF

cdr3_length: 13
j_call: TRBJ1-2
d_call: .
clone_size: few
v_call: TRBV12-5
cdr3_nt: TGTGCTAGTGGTTTGGTAACCGGGTATGGCTACACCTTC
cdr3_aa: CASGLVTGYGYTF

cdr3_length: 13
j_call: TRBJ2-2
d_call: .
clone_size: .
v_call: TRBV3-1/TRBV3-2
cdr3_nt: TGTGCCAGCAGCCCAACGGTTACCGGGGAGCTGTTTTTT
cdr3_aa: CASSPTVTGELFF

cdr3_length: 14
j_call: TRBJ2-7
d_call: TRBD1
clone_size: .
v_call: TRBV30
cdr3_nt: TGTGCCTGGAGTCGTGGGACAGGGGGCGCCGAGCAGTACTTC
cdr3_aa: CAWSRGTGGAEQYF

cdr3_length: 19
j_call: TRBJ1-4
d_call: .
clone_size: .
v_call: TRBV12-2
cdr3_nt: TGTGCAAGTCGCCCAATCAGTCCGGACAGACTTGCAACTAATGAAAAACTGTTTTTT
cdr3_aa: CASRPISPDRLATNEKLFF

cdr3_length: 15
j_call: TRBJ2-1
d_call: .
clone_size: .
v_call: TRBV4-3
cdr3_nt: TGCGCCAGCAGCCAACTTTCAGGGATCGACAATGAGCAGTTCTTC
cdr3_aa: CASSQLSGIDNEQFF

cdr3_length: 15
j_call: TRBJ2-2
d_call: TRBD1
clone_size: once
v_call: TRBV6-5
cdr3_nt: TGTGCCAGCAGTTACGAGGGGGCGTACACCGGGGAGCTGTTTTTT
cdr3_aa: CASSYEGAYTGELFF

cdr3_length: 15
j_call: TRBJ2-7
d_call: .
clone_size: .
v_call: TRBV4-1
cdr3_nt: TGCGCCAGCAGCCAAGATAGAGGATGGAACTACGAGCAGTACTTC
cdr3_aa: CASSQDRGWNYEQYF

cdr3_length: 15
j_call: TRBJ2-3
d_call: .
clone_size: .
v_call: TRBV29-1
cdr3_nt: TGCAGCGTCGATGGGTCGGCGGGGTCACCTCATACGCAGTATTTT
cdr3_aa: CSVDGSAGSPHTQYF

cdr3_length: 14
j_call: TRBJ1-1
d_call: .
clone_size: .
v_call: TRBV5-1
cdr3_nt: TGCGCCAGCAGCTCCAGCCCGGCACAGACTGAAGCTTTCTTT
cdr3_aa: CASSSSPAQTEAFF

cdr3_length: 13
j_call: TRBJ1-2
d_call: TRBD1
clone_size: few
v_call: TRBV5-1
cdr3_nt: TGCGCCAGCAGCGAGGGGGCGATATATGGCTACACCTTC
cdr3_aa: CASSEGAIYGYTF

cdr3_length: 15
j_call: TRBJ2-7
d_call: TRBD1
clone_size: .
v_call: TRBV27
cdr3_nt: TGTGCCAGCAGTCTAAACCGACAGGGATCGAGGGAGCAGTACTTC
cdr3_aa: CASSLNRQGSREQYF

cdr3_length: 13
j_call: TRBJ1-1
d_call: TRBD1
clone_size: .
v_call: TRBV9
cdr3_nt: TGTGCCAGCAGCGAGACAGGGGACACTGAAGCTTTCTTT
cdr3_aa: CASSETGDTEAFF

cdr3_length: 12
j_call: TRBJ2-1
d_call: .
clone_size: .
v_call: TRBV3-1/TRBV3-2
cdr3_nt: TGTGCCAGCCAGCGAGGGGGGGGACGGCAGTTCTTC
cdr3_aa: CASQRGGGRQFF

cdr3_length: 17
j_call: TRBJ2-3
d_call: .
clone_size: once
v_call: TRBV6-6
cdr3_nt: TGTGCCAGCACTCGAGGATACGCGGGGGCCCTCTCCAATACGCAGTATTTT
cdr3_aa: CASTRGYAGALSNTQYF

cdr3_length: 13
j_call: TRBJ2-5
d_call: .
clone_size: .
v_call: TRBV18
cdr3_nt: TGTGCCAGCTCACCAGGACTAAGCGAGACCCAGTACTTC
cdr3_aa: CASSPGLSETQYF

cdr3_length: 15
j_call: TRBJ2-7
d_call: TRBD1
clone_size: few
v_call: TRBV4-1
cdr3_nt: TGCGCCAGCAGCCGGATACAGGGGGTCAACTACGAGCAGTACTTC
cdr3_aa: CASSRIQGVNYEQYF

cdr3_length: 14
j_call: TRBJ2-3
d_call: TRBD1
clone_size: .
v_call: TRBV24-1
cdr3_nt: TGTGCCACCAGCCGGGACAGTAGCACAGATACGCAGTATTTT
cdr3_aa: CATSRDSSTDTQYF

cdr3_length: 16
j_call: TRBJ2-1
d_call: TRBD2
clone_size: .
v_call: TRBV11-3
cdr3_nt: TGTGCCAGCAGCTTGGATGCGGGGGGGCTATTGGATGAGCAGTTCTTC
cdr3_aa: CASSLDAGGLLDEQFF

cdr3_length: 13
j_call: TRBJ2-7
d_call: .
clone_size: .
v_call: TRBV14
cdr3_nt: TGTGCCAGCAGCCAAGGCCAGGGCTACGAGCAGTACTTC
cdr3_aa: CASSQGQGYEQYF

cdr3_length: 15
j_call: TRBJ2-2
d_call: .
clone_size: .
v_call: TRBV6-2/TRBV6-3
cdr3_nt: TGTGCCAGCAGTTCTCTGGGGCAGCCCGCCGGGGAGCTGTTTTTT
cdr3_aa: CASSSLGQPAGELFF

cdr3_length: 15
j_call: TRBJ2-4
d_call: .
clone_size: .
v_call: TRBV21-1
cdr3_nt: TGTGCCAGCAGCCCAGGGTTTGCGGCCAAAAACATTCAGTACTTC
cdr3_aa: CASSPGFAAKNIQYF

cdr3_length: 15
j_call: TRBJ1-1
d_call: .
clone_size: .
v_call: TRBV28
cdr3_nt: TGTGCCAGCAGTTCCCGCGAGGGCATCTACACTGAAGCTTTCTTT
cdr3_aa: CASSSREGIYTEAFF